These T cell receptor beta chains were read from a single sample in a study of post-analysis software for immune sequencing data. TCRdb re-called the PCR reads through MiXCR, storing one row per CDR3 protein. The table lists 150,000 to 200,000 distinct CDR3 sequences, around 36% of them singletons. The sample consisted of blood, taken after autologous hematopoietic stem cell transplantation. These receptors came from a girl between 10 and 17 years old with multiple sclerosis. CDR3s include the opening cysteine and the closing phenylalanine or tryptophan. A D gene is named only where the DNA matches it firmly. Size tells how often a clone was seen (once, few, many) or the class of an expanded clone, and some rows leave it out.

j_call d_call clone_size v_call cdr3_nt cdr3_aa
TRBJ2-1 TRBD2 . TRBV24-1 TGTGCCACCAGTGACTATCCAGCGGGAGAGCGGGAGCAGTTCTTC CATSDYPAGEREQFF
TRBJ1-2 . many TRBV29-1 TGCAGCGTTGGCGGGTCGGGACCAAACTATGGCTACACCTTC CSVGGSGPNYGYTF
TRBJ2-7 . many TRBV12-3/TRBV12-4 TGTGCCAGCAGTATTGGGGATCCCTCCTACGAGCAGTACTTC CASSIGDPSYEQYF
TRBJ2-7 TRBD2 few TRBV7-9 TGTGCCAGCAGCTTAGCAACTAGCGGGAGCCGCGTCGAGCAGTACTTC CASSLATSGSRVEQYF
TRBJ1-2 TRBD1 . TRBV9 TGTGCCAGCAGCGGGAACCAGGGGGAGCCCTATGGCTACACCTTC CASSGNQGEPYGYTF
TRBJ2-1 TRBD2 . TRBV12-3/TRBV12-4 TGTGCCAGCAGTTTAACAACTAGCGGGGTCTACAATGAGCAGTTCTTC CASSLTTSGVYNEQFF
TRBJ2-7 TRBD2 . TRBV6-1 TGTGCCAGCGCCACAGCGGGAGACCCCTACGAGCAGTACTTC CASATAGDPYEQYF
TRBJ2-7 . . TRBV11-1 TGTGCCAGCAGCTTAAACAGGGACGAGCAGTACTTC CASSLNRDEQYF
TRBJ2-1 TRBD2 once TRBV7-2 TGTGCCAGCAGCCAGTACCCGGGACTAGTGTCCTACAATGAGCAGTTCTTC CASSQYPGLVSYNEQFF
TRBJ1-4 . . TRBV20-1 TGCAGTGCTGACAGAGTTCCAACTAATGAAAAACTGTTTTTT CSADRVPTNEKLFF
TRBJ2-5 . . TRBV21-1 TGTGCCAGCAGGATGGGGTCGACCCAGTACTTC CASRMGSTQYF
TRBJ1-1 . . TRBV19 TGTGCCAGTAGTAGCCAGCAGAACACTGAAGCTTTCTTT CASSSQQNTEAFF